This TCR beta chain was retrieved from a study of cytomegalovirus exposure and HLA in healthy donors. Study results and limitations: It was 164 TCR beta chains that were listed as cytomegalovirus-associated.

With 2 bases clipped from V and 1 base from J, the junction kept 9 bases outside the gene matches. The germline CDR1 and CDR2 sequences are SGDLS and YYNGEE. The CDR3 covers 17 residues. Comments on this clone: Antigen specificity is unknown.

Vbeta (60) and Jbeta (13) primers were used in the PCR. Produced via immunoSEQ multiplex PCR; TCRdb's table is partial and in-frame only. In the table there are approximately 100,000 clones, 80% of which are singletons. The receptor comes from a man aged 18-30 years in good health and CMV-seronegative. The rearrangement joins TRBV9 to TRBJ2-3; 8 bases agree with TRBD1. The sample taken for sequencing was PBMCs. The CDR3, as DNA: TGTGCCAGCAGCGTGTCAGGGGGCGATGCGCGCACAGATACGCAGTATTTT. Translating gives CASSVSGGDARTDTQYF.